A selection of T cell receptor beta chains follows, all from one sample in a study of shared clonotypes between healthy human individuals. TCRdb's copy holds only in-frame clones and misses some; the assay was immunoSEQ multiplex PCR. Here the sample spans 490,000 or so clones, around 78% being singletons. The sequencing sample was made of PBMCs. Receptors were obtained from a woman aged 40 to 55 in good health. Some clones in this sample may be carry-over from other donors' samples. Each CDR3 is given with its conserved first and last residue. The order of the fields is CDR3 protein, CDR3 DNA, J gene, D gene, clone size, V gene. The D gene is left open where the match is weak. Clone sizes are given selectively: once, few, many, or a class where the clone is expanded.

cdr3_aa: CASSVRGTSGIDEQYF; cdr3_nt: TGTGCCAGCAGCGTAAGGGGGACTAGCGGGATAGACGAGCAGTACTTC; j_call: TRBJ2-7; d_call: TRBD2; clone_size: NA; v_call: TRBV9
cdr3_aa: CASSLALAGSYNEQFF; cdr3_nt: TGTGCCAGCAGCTTAGCTCTAGCGGGGTCCTACAATGAGCAGTTCTTC; j_call: TRBJ2-1; d_call: TRBD2; clone_size: NA; v_call: TRBV7-9
cdr3_aa: CASSQNGLAGEDTQYF; cdr3_nt: TGTGCCAGCAGCCAAAACGGGCTAGCGGGAGAAGATACGCAGTATTTT; j_call: TRBJ2-3; d_call: TRBD2; clone_size: NA; v_call: TRBV7-3
cdr3_aa: CASSLGSRETQYF; cdr3_nt: TGTGCCAGCAGCTTAGGGTCGCGAGAGACCCAGTACTTC; j_call: TRBJ2-5; d_call: NA; clone_size: NA; v_call: TRBV7-9
cdr3_aa: CASSLSGDGEGQETQYF; cdr3_nt: TGTGCCAGCAGCTTATCCGGAGATGGTGAGGGTCAAGAGACCCAGTACTTC; j_call: TRBJ2-5; d_call: NA; clone_size: NA; v_call: TRBV7-3
cdr3_aa: CTEDSDDPCHEQFF; cdr3_nt: TGCACCGAGGATAGCGACGATCCCTGCCATGAGCAGTTCTTC; j_call: TRBJ2-1; d_call: NA; clone_size: NA; v_call: TRBV29-1
cdr3_aa: CASSPVTGPLSSYEQYF; cdr3_nt: TGTGCCAGCAGTCCGGTAACGGGACCCTTGAGCTCCTACGAGCAGTACTTC; j_call: TRBJ2-7; d_call: NA; clone_size: NA; v_call: TRBV28
cdr3_aa: CASSVGGRASSYEQYF; cdr3_nt: TGTGCCAGCAGCGTAGGGGGGAGGGCGAGCTCCTACGAGCAGTACTTC; j_call: TRBJ2-7; d_call: TRBD2; clone_size: NA; v_call: TRBV9
cdr3_aa: CASSPGGIDQPQHF; cdr3_nt: TGTGCCAGCTCACCAGGGGGCATTGATCAGCCCCAGCATTTT; j_call: TRBJ1-5; d_call: NA; clone_size: NA; v_call: TRBV18
cdr3_aa: CASSLVGGRLYEQYF; cdr3_nt: TGTGCCAGCAGCTTAGTCGGCGGGAGACTCTACGAGCAGTACTTC; j_call: TRBJ2-7; d_call: TRBD2; clone_size: NA; v_call: TRBV7-2
cdr3_aa: CASSLELAGVNEQFF; cdr3_nt: TGTGCCAGCAGCTTAGAACTAGCGGGAGTAAATGAGCAGTTCTTC; j_call: TRBJ2-1; d_call: TRBD2; clone_size: NA; v_call: TRBV7-2
cdr3_aa: CAIRQGASTEAFF; cdr3_nt: TGTGCCATCAGACAGGGGGCCTCGACTGAAGCTTTCTTT; j_call: TRBJ1-1; d_call: TRBD1; clone_size: NA; v_call: TRBV10-3
cdr3_aa: CASRRDSSGNTIYF; cdr3_nt: TGTGCCAGCAGGCGCGACAGCTCTGGAAACACCATATATTTT; j_call: TRBJ1-3; d_call: NA; clone_size: NA; v_call: TRBV7-9
cdr3_aa: CAWSLNGDWGGYEQYF; cdr3_nt: TGTGCCTGGAGCCTAAACGGCGATTGGGGAGGATACGAGCAGTACTTC; j_call: TRBJ2-7; d_call: NA; clone_size: NA; v_call: TRBV30
cdr3_aa: CASSWNTGWAGELFF; cdr3_nt: TGCGCCAGCAGCTGGAATACAGGGTGGGCCGGGGAGCTGTTTTTT; j_call: TRBJ2-2; d_call: NA; clone_size: NA; v_call: TRBV5-1
cdr3_aa: CASRVRGYMDEAFF; cdr3_nt: TGTGCCAGCAGGGTGAGGGGATATATGGATGAAGCTTTCTTT; j_call: TRBJ1-1; d_call: NA; clone_size: many; v_call: TRBV6-5
cdr3_aa: CASSLSAGGSRGEQYF; cdr3_nt: TGTGCCAGCAGCTTGTCAGCGGGCGGGAGCCGGGGAGAGCAGTACTTC; j_call: TRBJ2-7; d_call: TRBD2; clone_size: NA; v_call: TRBV28
cdr3_aa: CASSVEGTAPLGQYF; cdr3_nt: TGTGCCAGCAGCGTAGAAGGGACTGCCCCCCTCGGGCAGTACTTC; j_call: TRBJ2-7; d_call: NA; clone_size: NA; v_call: TRBV9
cdr3_aa: CATSRDPGPYEQYF; cdr3_nt: TGTGCCACCAGCAGAGATCCCGGTCCCTACGAGCAGTACTTC; j_call: TRBJ2-7; d_call: NA; clone_size: NA; v_call: TRBV15
cdr3_aa: CAISESGSTYEQYF; cdr3_nt: TGTGCCATCAGTGAGTCGGGCTCGACCTACGAGCAGTACTTC; j_call: TRBJ2-7; d_call: NA; clone_size: NA; v_call: TRBV10-3
cdr3_aa: CATSRDLDNYGYTF; cdr3_nt: TGTGCCACCAGCAGAGATCTCGATAACTATGGCTACACCTTC; j_call: TRBJ1-2; d_call: NA; clone_size: NA; v_call: TRBV15
cdr3_aa: CASSQVPGADYEQYF; cdr3_nt: TGCGCCAGCAGCCAAGTTCCGGGGGCAGATTACGAGCAGTACTTC; j_call: TRBJ2-7; d_call: NA; clone_size: NA; v_call: TRBV4-1
cdr3_aa: CASSPDPGPLGRYF; cdr3_nt: TGTGCCAGCAGCCCGGACCCCGGCCCGCTAGGGCGGTACTTC; j_call: TRBJ2-7; d_call: NA; clone_size: NA; v_call: TRBV7-2
cdr3_aa: CASSQDTGTGTEKLFF; cdr3_nt: TGCGCCAGCAGCCAAGACACCGGGACAGGGACCGAAAAACTGTTTTTT; j_call: TRBJ1-4; d_call: TRBD1; clone_size: NA; v_call: TRBV4-1
cdr3_aa: CASSTRTGGRETQYF; cdr3_nt: TGTGCCAGCAGCACCAGGACAGGGGGCAGGGAGACCCAGTACTTC; j_call: TRBJ2-5; d_call: TRBD1; clone_size: NA; v_call: TRBV7-3
cdr3_aa: CASSEFISGREETQYF; cdr3_nt: TGCGCCAGCAGTGAGTTTATTAGCGGGAGAGAAGAGACCCAGTACTTC; j_call: TRBJ2-5; d_call: TRBD2; clone_size: NA; v_call: TRBV10-1